Listed below are T cell receptor beta chains from one sample, sequenced in a study of cytomegalovirus exposure and HLA in healthy donors. Here immunoSEQ multiplex PCR was the method, and the copy in TCRdb shows in-frame clones only, minus some. The profile shows 120,000 to 150,000 clones, roughly 84% of them singletons. Material for sequencing was PBMCs. These receptors were taken from a boy between 2 and 10 years old in good health and CMV-seronegative. Each CDR3 is given with its conserved first and last residue. The D gene is left open where the match is weak. The listing skips clone size in some rows; elsewhere it reads once, few, many or a size class.

J,D,V,size,CDR3,DNA
TRBJ2-7,TRBD1,TRBV11-3,.,CASSPETGDEQYF,TGTGCCAGCAGCCCAGAGACAGGGGACGAGCAGTACTTC
TRBJ2-2,.,TRBV18,.,CASSPTGLSNTGELFF,TGTGCCAGCTCACCAACGGGACTCTCGAACACCGGGGAGCTGTTTTTT
TRBJ2-7,TRBD1,TRBV11-2,.,CASSLAGTGSYEQYF,TGTGCCAGCAGCTTGGCCGGGACAGGTTCCTACGAGCAGTACTTC
TRBJ1-1,.,TRBV11-2,.,CASSPGVWQLNTEAFF,TGTGCCAGCAGCCCCGGAGTGTGGCAGCTGAACACTGAAGCTTTCTTT
TRBJ1-1,.,TRBV7-3,.,CASSLVPGNTEAFF,TGTGCCAGCAGCTTAGTACCAGGGAACACTGAAGCTTTCTTT
TRBJ1-5,TRBD1,TRBV6-1,.,CASSEDRGTQPQHF,TGTGCCAGCAGTGAGGACAGGGGAACTCAGCCCCAGCATTTT
TRBJ2-7,TRBD2,TRBV5-4,.,CASSLPGLSSYEQYF,TGTGCCAGCAGCTTACCGGGACTAAGTTCCTACGAGCAGTACTTC
TRBJ2-7,TRBD2,TRBV7-9,.,CASSSEGGSFYEQYF,TGTGCCAGCAGCTCTGAGGGCGGGAGTTTTTACGAGCAGTACTTC
TRBJ2-5,.,TRBV5-1,.,CASSPAHGSYQETQYF,TGCGCCAGCAGCCCAGCCCACGGGAGTTATCAAGAGACCCAGTACTTC
TRBJ2-2,TRBD1,TRBV25-1,.,CASSDPIPTGAGTGELFF,TGTGCCAGCAGTGATCCAATCCCGACAGGGGCGGGCACCGGGGAGCTGTTTTTT
TRBJ2-2,TRBD1,TRBV5-1,.,CASSRTGVGSTGELFF,TGCGCCAGCAGCAGGACAGGAGTGGGATCCACCGGGGAGCTGTTTTTT
TRBJ2-3,TRBD1,TRBV5-5,few,CASSLEGGTGSDTQYF,TGTGCCAGCAGCTTGGAGGGGGGGACAGGGTCAGATACGCAGTATTTT
TRBJ2-1,.,TRBV2,.,CASRSVLGVNNEQFF,TGTGCCAGCAGGTCTGTGCTCGGGGTGAACAATGAGCAGTTCTTC
TRBJ2-1,TRBD1,TRBV7-9,.,CASSARDRGRYNEQFF,TGTGCCAGCAGCGCCCGGGACAGGGGTCGATATAATGAGCAGTTCTTC
TRBJ1-2,TRBD1,TRBV4-1,.,CASSQGPGTGHYGYTF,TGCGCCAGCAGCCAGGGTCCCGGGACAGGGCACTATGGCTACACCTTC